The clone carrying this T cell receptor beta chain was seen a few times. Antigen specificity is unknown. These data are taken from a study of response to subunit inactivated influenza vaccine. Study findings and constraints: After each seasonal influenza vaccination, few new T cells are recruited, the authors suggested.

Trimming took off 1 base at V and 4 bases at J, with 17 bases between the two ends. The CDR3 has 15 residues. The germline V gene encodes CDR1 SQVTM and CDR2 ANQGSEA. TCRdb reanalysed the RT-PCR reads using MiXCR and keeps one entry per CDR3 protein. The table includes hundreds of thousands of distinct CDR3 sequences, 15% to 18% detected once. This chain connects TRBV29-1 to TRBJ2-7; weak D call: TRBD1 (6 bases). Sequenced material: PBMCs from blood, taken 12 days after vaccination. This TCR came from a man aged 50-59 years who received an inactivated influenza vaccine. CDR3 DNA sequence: TGCAGCGTTGAAGCAGTCAGGGGACCCCTTTACGAGCAGTACTTC. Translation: CSVEAVRGPLYEQYF.